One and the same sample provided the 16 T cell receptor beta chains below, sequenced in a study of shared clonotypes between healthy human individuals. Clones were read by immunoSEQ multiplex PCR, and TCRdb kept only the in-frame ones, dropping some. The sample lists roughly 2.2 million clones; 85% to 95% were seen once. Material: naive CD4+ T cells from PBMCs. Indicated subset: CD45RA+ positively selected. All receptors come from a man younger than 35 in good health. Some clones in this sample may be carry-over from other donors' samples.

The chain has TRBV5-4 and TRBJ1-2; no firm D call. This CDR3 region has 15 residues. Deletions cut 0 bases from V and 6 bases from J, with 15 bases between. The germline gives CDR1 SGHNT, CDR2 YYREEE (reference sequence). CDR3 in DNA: TGTGCCAGCAGCTTGGTAGCGGTCGGGATCGATGGCTACACCTTC. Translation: CASSLVAVGIDGYTF.

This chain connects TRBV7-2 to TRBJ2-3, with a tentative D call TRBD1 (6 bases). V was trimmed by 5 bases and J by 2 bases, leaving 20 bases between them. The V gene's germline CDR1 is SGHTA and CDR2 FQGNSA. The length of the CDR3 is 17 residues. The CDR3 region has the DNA TGTGCCAGCAGCAGAGATGGGGACACCGCTAACACAGATACGCAGTATTTT. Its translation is CASSRDGDTANTDTQYF.

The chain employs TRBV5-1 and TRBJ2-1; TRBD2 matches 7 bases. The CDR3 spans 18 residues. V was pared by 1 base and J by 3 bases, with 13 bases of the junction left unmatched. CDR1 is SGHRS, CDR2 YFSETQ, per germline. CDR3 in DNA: TGCGCCAGCAGCTTGACCCTCCCTAGCGGAGAAGACTACAATGAGCAGTTCTTC. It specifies CASSLTLPSGEDYNEQFF.

The CDR3 sequence: CASSSEGRGDTEAFF. The CDR3 DNA reads as TGCGCCAGCAGCTCGGAAGGGCGGGGGGACACTGAAGCTTTCTTT. The chain couples TRBV5-1 to TRBJ1-1; a possible D gene is TRBD1 (5 bases). This CDR3 has 15 amino acids. V was pared by 3 bases and J by 3 bases, with 15 bases between. CDR1 SGHRS and CDR2 YFSETQ come from the germline V gene.

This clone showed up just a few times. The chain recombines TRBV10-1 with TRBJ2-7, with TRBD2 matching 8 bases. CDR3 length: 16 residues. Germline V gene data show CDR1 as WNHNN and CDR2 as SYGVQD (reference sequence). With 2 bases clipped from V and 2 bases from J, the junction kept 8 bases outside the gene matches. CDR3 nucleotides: TGCGCCAGCAGTGAGATGGCTAGCGGGCGTCCCTACGAGCAGTACTTC. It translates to CASSEMASGRPYEQYF.

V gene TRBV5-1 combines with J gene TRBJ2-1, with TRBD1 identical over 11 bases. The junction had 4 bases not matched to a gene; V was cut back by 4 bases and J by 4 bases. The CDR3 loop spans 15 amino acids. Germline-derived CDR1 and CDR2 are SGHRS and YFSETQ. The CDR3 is CASSRTGGEYNEQFF. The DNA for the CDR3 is TGCGCCAGCAGCCGGACAGGGGGCGAGTACAATGAGCAGTTCTTC.

CDR3 protein: CASSQSLFGTNEKLFF. CDR3 nucleotides: TGCGCCAGCAGCCAAAGTCTGTTCGGGACTAATGAAAAACTGTTTTTT. The rearrangement joins TRBV4-3 to TRBJ1-4, with D unresolved. Germline V gene lookup returns CDR1 LGHNA and CDR2 YSLEER. Deletions cut 2 bases from V and 2 bases from J, with 12 bases between. The CDR3 contains 16 residues.

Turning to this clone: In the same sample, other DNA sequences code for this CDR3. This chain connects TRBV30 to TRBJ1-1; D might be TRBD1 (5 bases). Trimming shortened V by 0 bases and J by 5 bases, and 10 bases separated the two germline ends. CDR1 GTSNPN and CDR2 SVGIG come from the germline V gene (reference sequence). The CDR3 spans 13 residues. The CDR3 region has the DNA TGTGCCTGGAGTGTACGTGGGGGGACTGAAGCTTTCTTT. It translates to CAWSVRGGTEAFF.

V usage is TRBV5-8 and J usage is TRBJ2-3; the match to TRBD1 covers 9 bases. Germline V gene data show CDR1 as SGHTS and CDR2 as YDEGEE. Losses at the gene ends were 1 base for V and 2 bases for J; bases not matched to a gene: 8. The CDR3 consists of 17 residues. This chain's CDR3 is CASSLYIGTGHTDTQYF. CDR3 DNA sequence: TGTGCCAGCAGCTTGTATATCGGGACAGGGCACACAGATACGCAGTATTTT.

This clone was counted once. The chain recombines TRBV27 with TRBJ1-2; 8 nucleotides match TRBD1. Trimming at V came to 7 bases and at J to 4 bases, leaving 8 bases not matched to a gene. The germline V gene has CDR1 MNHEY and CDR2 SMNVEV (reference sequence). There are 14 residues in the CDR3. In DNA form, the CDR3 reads TGTGCCAGCACCCTCAGCACAGGGGGCTATGGCTACACCTTC. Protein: CASTLSTGGYGYTF.

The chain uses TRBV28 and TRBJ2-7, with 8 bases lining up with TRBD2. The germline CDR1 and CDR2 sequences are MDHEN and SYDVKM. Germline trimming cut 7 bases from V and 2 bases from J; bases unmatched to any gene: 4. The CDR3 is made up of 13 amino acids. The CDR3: CASILADTYEQYF. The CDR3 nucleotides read TGTGCCAGCATACTAGCGGATACCTACGAGCAGTACTTC.

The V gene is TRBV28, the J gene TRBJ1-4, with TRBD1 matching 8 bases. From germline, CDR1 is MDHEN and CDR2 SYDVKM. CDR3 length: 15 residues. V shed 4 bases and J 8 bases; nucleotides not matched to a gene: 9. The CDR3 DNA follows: TGTGCCAGCAGTTCCCAGGGGGCGCATCAGGAAAAACTGTTTTTT. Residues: CASSSQGAHQEKLFF.

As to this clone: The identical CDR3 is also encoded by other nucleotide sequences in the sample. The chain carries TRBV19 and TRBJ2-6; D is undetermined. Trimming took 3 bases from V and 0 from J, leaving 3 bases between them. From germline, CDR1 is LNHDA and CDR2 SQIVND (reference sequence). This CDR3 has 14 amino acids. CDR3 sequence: CASSIVSGANVLTF. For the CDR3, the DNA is TGTGCCAGTAGTATCGTCTCTGGGGCCAACGTCCTGACTTTC.

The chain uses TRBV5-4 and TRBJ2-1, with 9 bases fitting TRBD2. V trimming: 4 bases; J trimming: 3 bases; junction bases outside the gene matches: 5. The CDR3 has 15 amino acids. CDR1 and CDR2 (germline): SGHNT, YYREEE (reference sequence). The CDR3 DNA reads TGTGCCAGCAGCCCCCTGCGGGAGGGCTACAATGAGCAGTTCTTC. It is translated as CASSPLREGYNEQFF.

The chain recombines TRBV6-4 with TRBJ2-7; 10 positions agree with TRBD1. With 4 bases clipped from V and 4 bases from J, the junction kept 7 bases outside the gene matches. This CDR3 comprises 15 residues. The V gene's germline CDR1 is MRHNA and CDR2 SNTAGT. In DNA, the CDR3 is TGTGCCAGCAGTGCCCCGGGACAGGGGATATACGAGCAGTACTTC. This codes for CASSAPGQGIYEQYF.

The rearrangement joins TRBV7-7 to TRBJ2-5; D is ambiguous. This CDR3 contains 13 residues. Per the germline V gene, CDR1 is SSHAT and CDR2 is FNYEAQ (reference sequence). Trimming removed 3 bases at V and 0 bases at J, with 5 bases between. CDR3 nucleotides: TGTGCCAGCAGCTTGGGCAACCAAGAGACCCAGTACTTC. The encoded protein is CASSLGNQETQYF.